One and the same sample provided the 32 T cell receptor beta chains below, sequenced in a study of beta chain features in type 1 diabetes. Study observations and caveats: Researchers report that Type 1 diabetes patients had moderately but significantly shorter TCRB CDR3s across all four CD4+ subsets.

Their recognized antigens are unknown. All of the isolated RNA was reverse transcribed, so expressed TCRB transcripts were sequenced. Method: immunoSEQ multiplex PCR; TCRdb's copy keeps in-frame clones and lacks some. Altogether over 150,000 clones are present, 10% being singletons, with the ten largest covering around 0.5%. The sequencing input was central memory CD4+ T cells from blood. These receptors came from a man in his thirties or forties with type 1 diabetes.

The gene calls are TRBV28 and TRBJ2-5, with 12 bases identical to TRBD1. The germline CDR1 and CDR2 sequences are MDHEN and SYDVKM. This CDR3 contains 16 residues. Unmatched junction bases numbered 9, after V lost 5 bases and J lost 5 bases. The chain's CDR3 is CASSGRGTGGLETQYF. CDR3 in DNA: TGTGCCAGCAGTGGACGTGGGACAGGGGGCCTGGAGACCCAGTACTTC.

The chain has TRBV20-1 and TRBJ1-1, with D unclear. V was trimmed by 3 bases and J by 7 bases, leaving 9 bases between them. CDR1 DFQATT and CDR2 SNEGSKA come from the germline V gene (reference sequence). The CDR3 spans 11 residues. CDR3 in amino acids: CSASGQLEAFF. In DNA form, the CDR3 reads TGCAGTGCTAGTGGGCAACTTGAAGCTTTCTTT.

The chain uses TRBV14 and TRBJ2-7; 7 positions agree with TRBD1. The V and J ends lost 4 bases and 3 bases, in that order; junction bases with no gene match: 9. The CDR3 totals 15 residues. CDR1 is SGHDN and CDR2 is FVKESK in the germline V gene. The CDR3 DNA reads TGTGCCAGCAGCCTCCGGGACAGCAAACTCTACGAGCAGTACTTC. This sequence encodes CASSLRDSKLYEQYF.

This clone was observed a few times. V usage is TRBV28 and J usage is TRBJ2-1; 7 bases map to TRBD2. The V and J ends lost 4 bases and 9 bases, in that order; junction bases with no gene match: 9. This CDR3 contains 14 residues. Looked up from germline, CDR1 is MDHEN and CDR2 is SYDVKM. The CDR3 reads CASSYSSGRGEQFF. The CDR3, as DNA: TGTGCCAGCAGTTATTCTAGCGGACGGGGTGAGCAGTTCTTC.

The rearrangement links TRBV10-3 to TRBJ1-2, with D unresolved. CDR1 ENHRY and CDR2 SYGVKD come from the germline V gene. This CDR3 contains 13 residues. Trimming removed 0 bases at V and 8 bases at J, with 10 bases between. The CDR3 DNA reads TGTGCCATCAGTGAGTCAGAGAAGCGGGGCTACACCTTC. Residues: CAISESEKRGYTF.

This clone has a handful of counts. The genes are TRBV29-1 and TRBJ2-1; a possible D gene is TRBD1 (6 bases). Looked up from germline, CDR1 is SQVTM and CDR2 is ANQGSEA. Deletions cut 6 bases from V and 9 bases from J, with 18 bases between. The CDR3 contains 13 residues. DNA for the CDR3: TGCAGCGTACAGAGACAGGAGCATACTGAGCAGTTCTTC. This gives the protein CSVQRQEHTEQFF.

This clone was recorded a few times. CDR3 sequence (DNA): TGTGCCAGCAGCCAGGCGGGCAGCTCAAACAATGAGCAGTTCTTC. It translates to CASSQAGSSNNEQFF. The chain carries TRBV4-2 and TRBJ2-1; tentatively, D is TRBD2 (5 bases). Germline loops: CDR1 LGHNA, CDR2 YNFKEQ. This CDR3 contains 15 residues. The germline V and J ends were trimmed by 3 bases and 5 bases, with 14 bases remaining between them.

This clone appeared a few times. CDR3 region: CASSLERGQTEAFF. CDR3 coding DNA: TGTGCCAGCAGCTTAGAAAGGGGGCAAACTGAAGCTTTCTTT. The chain is built from TRBV7-2 and TRBJ1-1, with 7 bases fitting TRBD1. Germline V gene lookup returns CDR1 SGHTA and CDR2 FQGNSA. The V gene end was trimmed by 1 base and the J gene end by 5 bases; junction bases not matched to a gene: 4. This CDR3 is built from 14 residues. The variable domain in full, completed from reference TRBV7-2 and TRBJ1-1, reads GAGVSQSPSNKVTEKGKDVELRCDPISGHTALYWYRQSLGQGLEFLIYFQGNSAPDKSGLPSDRFSAERTGGSVSTLTIQRTQQEDSAVYLCASSLERGQTEAFFGQGTRLTVV.

Remarks on this clone: At one boundary the junction diverges from the germline segment, which might be a read error. The genes are TRBV28 and TRBJ2-3; tentatively, D is TRBD1 (6 bases). This CDR3 is built from 14 residues. CDR1 and CDR2 (germline): MDHEN, SYDVKM. Here the CDR3 reads CASTLHTGTPVPHF. The CDR3 DNA reads as TGTGCCAGCACCCTTCACACCGGGACACCCGTCCCCCATTTT.

This clone has only a few counts. The V call is TRBV19, the J call TRBJ2-1, with D perhaps matching TRBD2 (5 bases). The V end lost 8 bases, the J end lost 0 bases, and 11 bases lay between the germline ends. CDR3 length: 14 amino acids. Germline CDR1 and CDR2: LNHDA and SQIVND (reference sequence). The chain's CDR3 is CASGIGSSYNEQFF. The CDR3 DNA reads TGTGCCAGTGGGATTGGGAGCTCCTACAATGAGCAGTTCTTC.

This chain joins TRBV2 and TRBJ2-1, with D possibly matching TRBD1 (5 bases). Trimming removed 0 bases at V and 8 bases at J, with 8 bases between. CDR3 length: 13 residues. Germline V gene lookup returns CDR1 SNHLY and CDR2 FYNNEI. This CDR3 reads CASSEARVDEQFF. In nucleotides, the CDR3 is TGTGCCAGCAGTGAAGCCAGGGTGGATGAGCAGTTCTTC.

This clone was counted a few times. J is TRBJ1-1 and V is TRBV30, with D maybe TRBD1 (5 bases). There are 14 residues in the CDR3. The germline gives CDR1 GTSNPN, CDR2 SVGIG (reference sequence). Trimming removed 2 bases from V and 3 bases from J, with 13 bases in between. The CDR3 region is CAWSSGNWDTEAFF. The CDR3 DNA reads as TGTGCCTGGAGTTCAGGGAATTGGGACACTGAAGCTTTCTTT.

The chain combines TRBV29-1 with TRBJ2-3; possibly TRBD2 for D (6 bases). This CDR3 spans 13 amino acids. Germline CDR1 and CDR2: SQVTM and ANQGSEA. Trimming took off 7 bases at V and 5 bases at J, with 16 bases between the two ends. CDR3 DNA: TGCAGCGCCGGAACGGGACTGGGAGATACGCAGTATTTT. It yields the protein CSAGTGLGDTQYF.

V and J are TRBV6-6 and TRBJ2-3; 11 bases agree with TRBD2. The CDR3 has 15 residues. Looked up from germline, CDR1 is MNHNY and CDR2 is SVGAGI (reference sequence). The V and J ends lost 5 bases and 4 bases, in that order; junction bases with no gene match: 5. The chain's CDR3 is CASSRTSGSSDTQYF. In DNA form, the CDR3 reads TGTGCCAGCAGTCGCACTAGCGGGAGTTCAGATACGCAGTATTTT.

The rearrangement links TRBV19 to TRBJ2-1; 13 bases are shared with TRBD2. Germline trimming cut 6 bases from V and 2 bases from J; bases unmatched to any gene: 10. The CDR3 contains 18 residues. Germline V lookup: CDR1 LNHDA, CDR2 SQIVND (reference sequence). The CDR3 loop reads CASRPGLAGANPYNEQFF. CDR3 nucleotide sequence: TGTGCCAGTAGGCCAGGACTAGCGGGAGCCAACCCCTACAATGAGCAGTTCTTC.

The table lists this clone with a few counts. The chain carries TRBV28 and TRBJ2-3; the D gene is possibly TRBD2 (7 bases). Trimming took 6 bases from V and 6 from J, leaving 16 bases between them. Germline lookup yields CDR1 MDHEN and CDR2 SYDVKM. The CDR3 contains 14 residues. The CDR3 here is CASRPRGGSDTQYF. As DNA, the CDR3 is TGTGCCAGCAGACCGAGGGGGGGATCGGATACGCAGTATTTT.

This clone was counted only a few times. The V and J genes are TRBV11-2 and TRBJ2-3; the D is unclear. V was trimmed by 1 base and J by 7 bases, leaving 6 bases between them. The CDR3 extends over 12 amino acids. Germline CDR1 reads SGHAT; CDR2 reads FQNNGV. Here the CDR3 reads CASSLVANTQYF. As DNA, the CDR3 is TGTGCCAGCAGCTTAGTGGCCAATACGCAGTATTTT.

This clone has a handful of counts. The gene calls are TRBV6-6 and TRBJ1-1, with D uncertain. The V gene lost 7 bases and the J gene lost 1 base, with 7 bases spanning the gap. Germline lookup yields CDR1 MNHNY and CDR2 SVGAGI (reference sequence). This CDR3 has 12 residues. The CDR3 DNA sequence: TGTGCCAGCACCTCGGGGAACACTGAAGCTTTCTTT. Translation: CASTSGNTEAFF.

This clone showed up just a few times. J is TRBJ2-7 and V is TRBV27; possibly TRBD2 for D (5 bases). Trimming took 4 bases from V and 5 from J, leaving 18 bases between them. The CDR3 extends over 15 amino acids. Germline V gives CDR1 MNHEY, CDR2 SMNVEV (reference sequence). CDR3: CASSSEGLLEHEQYF. The CDR3 DNA reads TGTGCCAGCAGTTCAGAGGGCCTCTTGGAGCACGAGCAGTACTTC.

The V call is TRBV5-6, the J call TRBJ2-7; possible D gene TRBD2, 5 bases. The CDR3 totals 14 residues. The V end lost 7 bases, the J end lost 1 base, and 15 bases lay between the germline ends. Germline V gene sequence: CDR1 SGHDT, CDR2 YYEEEE. The CDR3 loop reads CASFSTGSSYEQYF. CDR3 nucleotide sequence: TGTGCCAGCTTCTCGACGGGGTCATCCTACGAGCAGTACTTC.

In this sample, this clone turned up a few times. This chain connects TRBV29-1 to TRBJ2-7, with TRBD1 matching 7 bases. Germline V CDR1 and CDR2: SQVTM, ANQGSEA. The V segment lost 6 bases and the J segment 5 bases; nucleotides outside the gene matches: 7. The CDR3 is 12 residues long. CDR3 coding DNA: TGCAGCGTAAACAGGGGCAAGGACGAGCAGTACTTC. Its translation: CSVNRGKDEQYF.

This clone was seen just once. V gene TRBV2 combines with J gene TRBJ2-5; a possible D gene is TRBD2 (5 bases). Germline CDR1 is SNHLY and CDR2 is FYNNEI. The CDR3 has 14 amino acids. Trimming left V 7 bases short and J 5 bases short, with 17 bases between. The CDR3 loop is CASMLLLVGETQYF. The CDR3 region has the DNA TGTGCCAGCATGCTTTTACTAGTTGGGGAGACCCAGTACTTC.

The V and J genes are TRBV7-3 and TRBJ2-5; 8 bases fit TRBD1. CDR1 and CDR2 from the germline V gene are SGHTA and FQGTGA. V trimming: 5 bases; J trimming: 7 bases; junction bases outside the gene matches: 9. CDR3 length: 14 amino acids. The CDR3 DNA is TGTGCCAGCAGCGCGACAGGGGTAATTGTGACCCAGTACTTC. Translation: CASSATGVIVTQYF.

This clone has a count of ten or more. The chain joins TRBV6-6 to TRBJ2-1; 9 bases map to TRBD2. Germline values: CDR1 MNHNY, CDR2 SVGAGI (reference sequence). The junction had 3 bases not matched to a gene; V was cut back by 6 bases and J by 0 bases. There are 15 residues in the CDR3. CDR3 protein: CASRISGSSYNEQFF. Here the CDR3 DNA reads TGTGCCAGCAGAATTAGCGGGAGCTCCTACAATGAGCAGTTCTTC.

The chain carries TRBV7-3 and TRBJ2-1; the D is unclear. The CDR3 totals 13 residues. Germline lookup yields CDR1 SGHTA and CDR2 FQGTGA. Trimming shortened V by 3 bases and J by 6 bases, and 9 bases separated the two germline ends. As DNA, the CDR3 is TGTGCCAGCAGCTTGGCATACCCCAATGAGCAGTTCTTC. Its translation: CASSLAYPNEQFF.

The V and J genes are TRBV7-6 and TRBJ2-2, with 12 bases aligning to TRBD1. The CDR3 contains 19 residues. Trimming took 5 bases from V and 7 from J; bases not matched to a gene: 17. Germline CDR1 and CDR2: SGHVS and FNYEAQ. The CDR3 DNA is TGTGCCAGCAGCATCCGTCCCGGGACAGGGGGCGAGATGGGCGGGGAGCTGTTTTTT. This sequence encodes CASSIRPGTGGEMGGELFF.

Only a few counts were recorded for this clone. This chain joins TRBV6-5 and TRBJ2-1; unclear D gene. V gave up 5 bases and J gave up 9 bases, with 8 bases separating them. Germline CDR1 is MNHEY and CDR2 is SVGAGI. CDR3 length equals 11 residues. DNA for the CDR3: TGTGCCAGCAGTCACCGGTCTGAGCAGTTCTTC. It translates to CASSHRSEQFF.

This sequence joins TRBV7-9 and TRBJ2-5; TRBD2 matches at 11 bases. The trim removed 5 bases at V and 3 bases at J, leaving 5 bases unmatched. CDR1 and CDR2 from the germline V gene are SEHNR and FQNEAQ (reference sequence). The CDR3 sequence is 15 residues long. CDR3 nucleotides: TGTGCCAGCAGCCAGGGACTAGCGGACAAAGAGACCCAGTACTTC. Its translation is CASSQGLADKETQYF.

In this sample, this clone turned up a few times. This chain links TRBV7-2 with TRBJ2-3; unclear D gene. V gave up 6 bases and J gave up 6 bases, with 10 bases separating them. This CDR3 is 12 amino acids long. The germline V gene has CDR1 SGHTA and CDR2 FQGNSA. The DNA for the CDR3 is TGTGCCAGCAGGCCTCAGTCGGATACGCAGTATTTT. Protein sequence: CASRPQSDTQYF.

The chain employs TRBV30 and TRBJ1-5; D is perhaps TRBD1 (5 bases). In germline, CDR1 is GTSNPN, CDR2 SVGIG (reference sequence). Trimming shortened V by 8 bases and J by 5 bases, and 13 bases separated the two germline ends. This CDR3 comprises 12 residues. CDR3 residues: CAGGNSDQPQHF. The CDR3 nucleotides read TGTGCCGGGGGGAACAGCGATCAGCCCCAGCATTTT. Full variable domain (remainder filled in from reference TRBV30 and TRBJ1-5): SQTIHQWPATLVQPVGSPLSLECTVEGTSNPNLYWYRQAAGRGLQLLFYSVGIGQISSEVPQNLSASRPQDRQFILSSKKLLLSDSGFYLCAGGNSDQPQHFGDGTRLSIL.

This clone appeared a few times. The chain recombines TRBV7-9 with TRBJ2-7; D may be TRBD1 (6 bases). The germline V gene has CDR1 SEHNR and CDR2 FQNEAQ (reference sequence). CDR3 length equals 11 residues. V lost 5 bases, J lost 7 bases, and 9 bases lay in between. The CDR3 region is CASSRQGEQYF. CDR3 bases: TGTGCCAGCAGCCGCCAGGGGGAGCAGTACTTC.

This clone was seen a handful of times. This chain joins TRBV9 and TRBJ1-1; tentatively, D is TRBD1 (5 bases). The germline V gene has CDR1 SGDLS and CDR2 YYNGEE. The CDR3 sequence is 12 residues long. V lost 0 bases and J lost 8, with 8 bases in between. The CDR3 bases are TGTGCCAGCAGCGTAGCCCAGGGCGAAGCTTTCTTT. Protein sequence: CASSVAQGEAFF.